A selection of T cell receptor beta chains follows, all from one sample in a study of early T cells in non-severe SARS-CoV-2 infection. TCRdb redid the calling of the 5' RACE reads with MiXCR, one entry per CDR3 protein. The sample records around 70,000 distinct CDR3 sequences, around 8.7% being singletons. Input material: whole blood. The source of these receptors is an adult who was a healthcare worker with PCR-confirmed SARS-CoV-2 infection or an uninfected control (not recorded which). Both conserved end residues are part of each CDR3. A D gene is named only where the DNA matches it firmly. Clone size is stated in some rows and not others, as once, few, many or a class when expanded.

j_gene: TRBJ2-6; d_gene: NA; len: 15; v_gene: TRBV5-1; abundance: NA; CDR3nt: TGCGCCAGCAGCGCGACTAGTGCCGGGGCCAACGTCCTGACTTTC; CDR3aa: CASSATSAGANVLTF
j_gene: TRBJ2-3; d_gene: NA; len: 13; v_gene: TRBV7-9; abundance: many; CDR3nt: TGTGCCAGCAGCTCCCGCGGCACAGATACGCAGTATTTT; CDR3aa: CASSSRGTDTQYF
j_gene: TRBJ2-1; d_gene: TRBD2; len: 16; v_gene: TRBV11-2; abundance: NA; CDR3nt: TGTGCCAGCAGCTTAGCGGGGACTAGCGGAGGCACTGAGCAGTTCTTC; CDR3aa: CASSLAGTSGGTEQFF
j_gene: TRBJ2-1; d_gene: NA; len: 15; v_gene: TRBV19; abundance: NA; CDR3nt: TGTGCCAGCCCTCGTGGGGGGGCCTCCTACAATGAGCAGTTCTTC; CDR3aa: CASPRGGASYNEQFF
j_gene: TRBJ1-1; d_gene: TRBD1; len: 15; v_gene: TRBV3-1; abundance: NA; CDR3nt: TGTGCCAGCAGCCCGATCGGGACAGGGCTCGCTGAAGCTTTCTTT; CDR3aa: CASSPIGTGLAEAFF
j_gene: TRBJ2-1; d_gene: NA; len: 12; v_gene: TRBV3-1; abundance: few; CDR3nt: TGTGCCAGCAGCCAGCAGCGGACCGAGCAGTTCTTC; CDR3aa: CASSQQRTEQFF
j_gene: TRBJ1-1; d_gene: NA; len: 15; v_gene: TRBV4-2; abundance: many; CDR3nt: TGTGCCAGCAGCCAAAACCCCGCGGTAAACACTGAAGCTTTCTTT; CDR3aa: CASSQNPAVNTEAFF
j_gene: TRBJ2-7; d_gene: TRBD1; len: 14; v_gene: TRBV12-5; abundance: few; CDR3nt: TGTGCTAGTGGTACGGACAGGGCCCCCTACGAGCAGTACTTC; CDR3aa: CASGTDRAPYEQYF
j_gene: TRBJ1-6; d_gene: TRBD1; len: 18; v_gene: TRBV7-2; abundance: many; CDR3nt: TGTGCCAGCAGCTTTGGACAGGGGGCGAGCTCCTATAATTCACCCCTCCACTTT; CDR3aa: CASSFGQGASSYNSPLHF
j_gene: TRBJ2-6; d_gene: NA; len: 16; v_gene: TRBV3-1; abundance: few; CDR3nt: TGTGCCAGCAGCCTCGCTCCTCTCTCTGGGGCCAACGTCCTGACTTTC; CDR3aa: CASSLAPLSGANVLTF
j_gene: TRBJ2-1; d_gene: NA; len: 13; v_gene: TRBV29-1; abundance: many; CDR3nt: TGCAGCGTTCCCGTCTCTAGCGCGGGTGAGCAGTTCTTC; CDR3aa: CSVPVSSAGEQFF
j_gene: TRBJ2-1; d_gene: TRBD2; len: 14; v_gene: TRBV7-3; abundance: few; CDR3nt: TGTGCCAGCAGCCCCGAGCGGGAGGGCCTCGAGCAGTTCTTC; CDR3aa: CASSPEREGLEQFF
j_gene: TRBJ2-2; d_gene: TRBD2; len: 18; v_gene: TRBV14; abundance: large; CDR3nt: TGTGCCAGCAGCGGTACCAAGAGGAGCGGGATGGACACCGGGGAGCTGTTTTTT; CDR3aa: CASSGTKRSGMDTGELFF
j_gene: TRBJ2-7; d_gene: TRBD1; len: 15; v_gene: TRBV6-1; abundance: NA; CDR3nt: TGTGCCAGCAGTCAGGGACAGGGAACTACCTACGAGCAGTACTTC; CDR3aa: CASSQGQGTTYEQYF
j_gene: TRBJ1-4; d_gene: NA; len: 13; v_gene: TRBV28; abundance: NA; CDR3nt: TGTGCCAGCAGTTTAGAGGGGGGCGAAAAACTGTTTTTT; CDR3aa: CASSLEGGEKLFF
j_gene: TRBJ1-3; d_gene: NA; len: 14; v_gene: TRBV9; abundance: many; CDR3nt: TGTGCCAGCAAGGCCGGGACGGCTGGAAACACCATATATTTT; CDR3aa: CASKAGTAGNTIYF
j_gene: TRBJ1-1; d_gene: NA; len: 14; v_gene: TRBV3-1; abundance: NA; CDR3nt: TGTGCCAGCAGCCAAGAATTAACGAACACTGAAGCTTTCTTT; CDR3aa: CASSQELTNTEAFF
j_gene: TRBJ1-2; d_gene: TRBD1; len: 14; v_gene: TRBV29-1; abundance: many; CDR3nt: TGCAGCGTTGAAGGGAGGGGGCGTAGCTATGGCTACACCTTC; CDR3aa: CSVEGRGRSYGYTF
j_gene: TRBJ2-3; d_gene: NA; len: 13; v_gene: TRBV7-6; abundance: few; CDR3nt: TGTGCCAGCAGCTTAGAGTCGGGGGCAACGCAGTATTTT; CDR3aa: CASSLESGATQYF
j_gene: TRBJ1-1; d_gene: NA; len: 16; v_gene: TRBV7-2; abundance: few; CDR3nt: TGTGCCAGCAGCGGGCAGGGAAAAAGAATGAACACTGAAGCTTTCTTT; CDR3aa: CASSGQGKRMNTEAFF
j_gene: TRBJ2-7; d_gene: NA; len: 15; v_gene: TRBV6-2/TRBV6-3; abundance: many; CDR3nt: TGTGCCAGCAGCCCCGGACTAGGGGGCTTCGTGGAGCAGTACTTC; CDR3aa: CASSPGLGGFVEQYF
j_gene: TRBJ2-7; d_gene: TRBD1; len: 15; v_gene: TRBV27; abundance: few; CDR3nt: TGTGCCAGCAGTTACACGCCCGGGACAGCCTACGAGCAGTACTTC; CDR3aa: CASSYTPGTAYEQYF
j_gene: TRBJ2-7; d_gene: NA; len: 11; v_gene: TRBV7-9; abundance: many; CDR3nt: TGTGCCAGCAGCCCGCCCTACGAGCAGTACTTC; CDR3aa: CASSPPYEQYF
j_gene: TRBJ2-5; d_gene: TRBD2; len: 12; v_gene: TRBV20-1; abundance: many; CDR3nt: TGCAGTGCTAGAGCCGGGGGGAAAGCCCAGTACTTC; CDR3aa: CSARAGGKAQYF
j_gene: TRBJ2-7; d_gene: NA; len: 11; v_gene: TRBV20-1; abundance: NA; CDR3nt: TGCAGAGGGGGGGTAAACGACGAGCAGTACTTC; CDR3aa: CRGGVNDEQYF
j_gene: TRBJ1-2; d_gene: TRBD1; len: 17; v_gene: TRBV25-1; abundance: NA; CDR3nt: TGTGCCAGCAGTGCCTCGCCGGGACAGGGGACCTTCTATGGCTACACCTTC; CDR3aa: CASSASPGQGTFYGYTF
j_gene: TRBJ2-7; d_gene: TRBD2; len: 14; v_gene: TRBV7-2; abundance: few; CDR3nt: TGTGCCAGCAGCCAGGGACTAGCGCCCTACGAGCAGTACTTC; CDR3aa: CASSQGLAPYEQYF
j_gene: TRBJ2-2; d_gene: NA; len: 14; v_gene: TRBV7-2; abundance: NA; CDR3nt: TGTGCCAGCAGCTTAGGGCTCCGCACCGGGGAGCTGTTTTTT; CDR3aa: CASSLGLRTGELFF
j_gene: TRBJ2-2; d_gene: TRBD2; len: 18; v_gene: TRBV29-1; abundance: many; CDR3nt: TGCAGCCCTACTCCGCCCTACGATAGCGGGAGAAGCACCGGGGAGCTGTTTTTT; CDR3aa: CSPTPPYDSGRSTGELFF
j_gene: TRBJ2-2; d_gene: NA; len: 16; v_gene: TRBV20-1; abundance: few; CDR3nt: TGCAGTGCTGACCCTCGCCCGGACGGCCGGTCCCGGGGACTGTTTTTT; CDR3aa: CSADPRPDGRSRGLFF
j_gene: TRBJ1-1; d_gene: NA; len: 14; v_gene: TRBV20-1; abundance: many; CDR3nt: TGCAGTGCCAGGCCTAGCAGGCCCAACACTGAAGCTTTCTTT; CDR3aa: CSARPSRPNTEAFF
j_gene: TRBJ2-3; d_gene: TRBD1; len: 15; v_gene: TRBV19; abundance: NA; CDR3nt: TGTGCCAGTAGTGGCCGGACAGGGAACACAGATACGCAGTATTTT; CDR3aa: CASSGRTGNTDTQYF
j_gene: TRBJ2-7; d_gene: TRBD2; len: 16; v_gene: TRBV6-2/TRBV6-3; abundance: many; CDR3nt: TGTGCCAGCGAGGGACTAGCGGGACACTTTACCGACGAGCAGTACTTC; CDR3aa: CASEGLAGHFTDEQYF
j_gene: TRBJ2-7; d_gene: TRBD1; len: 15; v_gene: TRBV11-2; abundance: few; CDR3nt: TGTGCCAGCAGCTCGCAGGACAGGGCACTCTACGAGCAGTACTTC; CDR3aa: CASSSQDRALYEQYF
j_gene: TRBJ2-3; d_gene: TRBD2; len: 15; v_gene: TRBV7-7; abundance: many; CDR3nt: TGTGCCAGCAGCTTGCTAGCGGGAGGAGGGGATACGCAGTATTTT; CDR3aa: CASSLLAGGGDTQYF
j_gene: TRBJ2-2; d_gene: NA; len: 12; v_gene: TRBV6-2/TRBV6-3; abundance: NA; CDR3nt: TGTGCCAGCAAACGGGGCACCGGGGAGCTGTTTTTT; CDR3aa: CASKRGTGELFF